Below, one T cell receptor (beta chain) is given with its context. Trimming left V 8 bases short and J 2 bases short, with 7 bases between. Germline assignment: CDR1 MNHEY and CDR2 SMNVEV (reference sequence). This CDR3 comprises 12 residues. Profiling relied on immunoSEQ multiplex PCR, and the TCRdb table lists in-frame clones only, not all of them. Of some 49,000 clones listed, 92% are singletons. This record belongs to a study of technical replicates of blood from a handful of donors. Sequenced: PBMCs. The chain joins TRBV27 to TRBJ1-5, with D unclear. The receptor comes from a human donor in good health. Some clones in this sample may be carry-over from other donors' samples. The CDR3 DNA reads as TGTGCCAGCCGGGAGGGCAATCAGCCCCAGCATTTT. This encodes CASREGNQPQHF.